The following is a T cell receptor (beta chain) sequence with its context. Its antigen specificity is not known. No much larger clone is present one base from it, and per-base qualities are unavailable. The entry originates in a study of blood T cell repertoires in COVID-19 (TCRdb year 2020). Background on the whole study: Collaborator samples came from the United States, Italy and Spain and covered acute and convalescent phases of COVID-19. Deeply sampled blood TCRbeta repertoires from subjects exposed to, actively infected with, or recovered from COVID-19 were included in the dataset. Nearly every sample came with metadata listing a de-identified subject ID, COVID-19 status, age in years and sex. The prospective study material was composed of cDNA or gDNA derived from T cells, B-cell-depleted T cells, or PBMCs. Samples were obtained from the ongoing ImmuneRACE study (first 160 participants) and from about 1,300 subjects provided by 6 global collaborators. Where available, HLA class I and class II types were taken from metadata supplied by the sample provider and were not determined by assay-based typing. The repertoires were released in a freely available public database intended as a resource for research on the immune response to SARS-CoV-2. Study-level results and caveats: The amount of clinical and demographic metadata varied by source and participant and was provided uncurated.

TCRbeta CDR3 regions were amplified from genomic DNA using the immunoSEQ Assay, a bias-controlled multiplex PCR. The paper's data handling went like this. Within the assay, amplification of reference gene primers was used to estimate how many nucleated cells each sample contained. Sequence reads were collapsed and filtered to measure the absolute abundance of every unique TCRbeta CDR3 rearrangement. For each sample, productive Simpson clonality was calculated as the square root of Simpson's diversity index across productive rearrangements. TCRdb carries this immuneACCESS record with in-frame sequences only. Its versions omit some clonotypes, under half of them owing to an unresolved V gene in the studies checked, with the rest unexplained. The V and J calls and clone size were taken over from that table, and D and trimming were inferred from the DNA. The table for this sample lists approximately 230,000 clones; 70% to 90% of them were counted only once. The ten largest clones take up over 1.1% of the sample.

Sequences LNHDA (CDR1) and SQIVND (CDR2) are obtained from the germline V gene (reference sequence). The CDR3 holds 12 amino acids from the cysteine to the phenylalanine. The DNA shown is the 36-base CDR3, in frame from base 1. The collaborating institutions used their own protocols to collect whole blood in K2EDTA tubes. For TCRbeta analysis, collaborators shipped samples in one of three forms: frozen whole blood, isolated PBMCs, or DNA extracted from either of those sample types. Here the chain combines TRBV19 and TRBJ2-5; TRBD2 could be the D gene, as 6 bases match. This sequence originates from an elderly man with acute or convalescent COVID-19. Specimen: peripheral blood. The DNA sequence is as follows: TGTGCGGCCGGGAGACCCCAAGAGACCCAGTACTTC. This translates into CAAGRPQETQYF.